These 28 T cell receptor beta chains share one sample of origin, sequenced in a study of T-cell reconstitution after alpha-beta-depleted transplantation in children. Unique molecular identifiers were built into the TCRbeta library. TCRdb recomputed calls from the PCR reads with MiXCR, one row per CDR3 protein. The sample lists about 830,000 distinct CDR3 sequences, around 17% seen once, with about 5% in the top ten. The sample in question was PBMCs, mostly from graft donor cells, obtained 360 days after TCRalphabeta/CD19-depleted stem cell transplant. Receptor source: a male patient under 18 who had a stem cell transplant for acute lymphoblastic leukemia, so the T cells may come from the graft donor.

This clonotype was counted a few times. The chain is built from TRBV6-5 and TRBJ1-1; 9 nucleotides align to TRBD1. The CDR3 has 15 amino acids. Germline V CDR1 and CDR2: MNHEY, SVGAGI. J gave up 5 bases and V 0 bases, and 4 bases lay outside the gene matches. Here the CDR3 reads CASSYSNRGQTEAFF. CDR3 bases: TGTGCCAGCAGTTACTCAAACAGGGGGCAAACTGAAGCTTTCTTT.

In this sample, this clonotype turned up many times. The chain joins TRBV5-5 to TRBJ1-1, with a possible D match to TRBD1 (6 bases). The V end was cut by 0 bases, the J end by 5 bases, with 11 bases between. In germline, CDR1 is SGHKS, CDR2 YYEKEE (reference sequence). This CDR3 is 14 amino acids long. In DNA, the CDR3 is TGTGCCAGCAGCTTGGAACAGGGACGGACTGAAGCTTTCTTT. As protein: CASSLEQGRTEAFF.

The sample holds many counts of this clonotype. The chain recombines TRBV9 with TRBJ1-3, with no clear D. The CDR3 is 15 residues long. V shed 2 bases and J shed 4 bases, with 13 bases lying between them. Germline loops: CDR1 SGDLS, CDR2 YYNGEE. The CDR3 loop reads CASSVSYERGNTIYF. The CDR3 DNA follows: TGTGCCAGCAGCGTTTCCTACGAACGGGGAAACACCATATATTTT.

The chain uses TRBV7-2 and TRBJ2-1, with TRBD2 matching over 15 bases. Germline CDR1 SGHTA, CDR2 FQGNSA. Unmatched junction bases numbered 6, after V lost 3 bases and J lost 12 bases. The CDR3 is 15 amino acids. CDR3 DNA: TGTGCCAGCAGCTTGGGGGGACTAGCGGGAGGATCGCAGTTCTTC. Its translation is CASSLGGLAGGSQFF.

This clonotype was counted a few times. This chain joins TRBV20-1 and TRBJ2-3, with D perhaps matching TRBD2 (6 bases). The germline V gene encodes CDR1 DFQATT and CDR2 SNEGSKA (reference sequence). The V end lost 6 bases, the J end lost 1 base, and 23 bases lay between the germline ends. This CDR3 region has 17 residues. The CDR3 coding sequence is TGCAGTGCCCACCCCCTGCGTTCGCGCGGGGGCACAGATACGCAGTATTTT. This gives the protein CSAHPLRSRGGTDTQYF.

The chain is built from TRBV14 and TRBJ2-7; TRBD2 matches 8 bases. Germline loops: CDR1 SGHDN, CDR2 FVKESK. The CDR3 totals 15 residues. J lost 2 bases, V lost 5 bases, and 8 bases had no gene match. As DNA, the CDR3 is TGTGCCAGCAGCTACGGGAGGGGAGGGCCCTACGAGCAGTACTTC. This translates into CASSYGRGGPYEQYF.

The chain employs TRBV12-3 or TRBV12-4 and TRBJ2-7, with 7 bases that match TRBD1. This CDR3 spans 14 amino acids. After removal of 6 bases from V and 4 bases from J, the junction contained 9 bases not matched to a gene. CDR3 residues: CASRHGQEAYEQYF. CDR3 coding DNA: TGTGCCAGCAGACATGGACAGGAAGCATACGAGCAGTACTTC.

The gene calls are TRBV19 and TRBJ2-1; 9 nucleotides agree with TRBD1. This CDR3 has 15 amino acids. The V gene's germline CDR1 is LNHDA and CDR2 SQIVND (reference sequence). Germline trimming cut 4 bases from V and 4 bases from J; bases unmatched to any gene: 5. As DNA, the CDR3 is TGTGCCAGTAGTAGACAGGGGGTACCTTACAATGAGCAGTTCTTC. As protein: CASSRQGVPYNEQFF.

This clonotype was counted only a few times. The chain links TRBV7-9 to TRBJ2-7, with D possibly TRBD2 on 6 matching bases. CDR3 length: 16 amino acids. Germline V gene lookup returns CDR1 SEHNR and CDR2 FQNEAQ (reference sequence). V was pared by 6 bases and J by 2 bases, with 20 bases between. CDR3 nucleotides: TGTGCCAGCAGGTACGCTCCGGGGGATCCTCCCTACGAGCAGTACTTC. Translating it yields CASRYAPGDPPYEQYF.

This clonotype was recorded many times. The gene calls are TRBV12-3 or TRBV12-4 and TRBJ1-5, with D tentatively TRBD1 (5 bases). The CDR3 length is 14 residues. The V and J ends lost 5 bases and 6 bases respectively, with 14 bases between them. The CDR3: CASSPRGEVQPQHF. Written as DNA, the CDR3 is TGTGCCAGCAGTCCCCGAGGGGAAGTTCAGCCCCAGCATTTT.

This clonotype was seen only a few times. The chain links TRBV18 to TRBJ1-1; 7 nucleotides agree with TRBD1. The CDR3 runs to 17 residues. CDR1 KGHSH and CDR2 LQKENI come from the germline V gene. After removal of 3 bases from V and 1 base from J, the junction contained 11 bases not matched to a gene. For the CDR3, the DNA is TGTGCCAGCTCACCCCGGGCTCTCACAGGGGCGAACACTGAAGCTTTCTTT. Translating gives CASSPRALTGANTEAFF. Together with reference TRBV18 and TRBJ1-1, the CDR3 gives the full variable domain: NAGVMQNPRHLVRRRGQEARLRCSPMKGHSHVYWYRQLPEEGLKFMVYLQKENIIDESGMPKERFSAEFPKEGPSILRIQQVVRGDSAAYFCASSPRALTGANTEAFFGQGTRLTVV.

V is TRBV6-2 or TRBV6-3 and J is TRBJ2-7, with 11 bases fitting TRBD2. This CDR3 region has 15 residues. CDR1 and CDR2 from the germline V gene are MNHEY and SVGEGT. Trimming cost V 6 bases and J 3 bases; bases outside gene matches: 7. CDR3 bases: TGTGCCAGCAGCTATGGGACTAGCGGAGTCTACGAGCAGTACTTC. This translates into CASSYGTSGVYEQYF.

The chain uses TRBV7-9 and TRBJ2-2; D is possibly TRBD2 (6 bases). The CDR3 spans 16 residues. Germline assignment: CDR1 SEHNR and CDR2 FQNEAQ (reference sequence). The V end was cut by 4 bases, the J end by 6 bases, with 18 bases between. The CDR3 region is CASSSHLGGAPGELFF. The DNA of the CDR3 is TGTGCCAGCAGCTCTCATCTTGGAGGGGCCCCCGGGGAGCTGTTTTTT.

In its sample, this clonotype was seen a few times. The CDR3 is CASSKPGISNQPQHF. CDR3 coding DNA: TGTGCCAGCAGCAAACCGGGAATTAGCAATCAGCCCCAGCATTTT. The chain joins TRBV6-5 to TRBJ1-5; D gene ambiguous. Germline CDR1 is MNHEY and CDR2 is SVGAGI. Trimming took off 6 bases at V and 0 bases at J, with 12 bases between the two ends. There are 15 residues in the CDR3.

This chain connects TRBV20-1 to TRBJ1-5; no definite D call. V lost 0 bases and J 7 bases, leaving 10 bases between the germline ends. CDR1 is DFQATT, CDR2 SNEGSKA, per germline (reference sequence). This CDR3 spans 13 amino acids. As DNA, the CDR3 is TGCAGTGCTAGAGATCAGGTCCCGCAGCCCCAGCATTTT. It encodes CSARDQVPQPQHF.

The rearrangement joins TRBV9 to TRBJ1-2; possibly TRBD1 for D (5 bases). The CDR3 is 15 residues long. Germline V gives CDR1 SGDLS, CDR2 YYNGEE. Trimming pared 4 bases from V and 4 bases from J, leaving 17 bases between. The CDR3 loop reads CASSSGTPWGYGYTF. In DNA form, the CDR3 reads TGTGCCAGCAGCTCCGGGACCCCTTGGGGCTATGGCTACACCTTC.

This chain joins TRBV7-8 and TRBJ2-5; the D gene could be TRBD1 or TRBD2 (6 bases each). CDR1 and CDR2 (germline): SGHVS, FQNEAQ. The length of the CDR3 is 15 residues. V was cut by 2 bases and J by 4 bases, with 14 bases left in between. The CDR3 here is CASSLMTGGGETQYF. The CDR3 nucleotides are TGTGCCAGCAGCTTAATGACCGGAGGGGGAGAGACCCAGTACTTC.

The chain couples TRBV3-1 to TRBJ2-4; perhaps TRBD2 as D (5 bases). CDR1 is LGHDT and CDR2 is YNNKEL in the germline V gene (reference sequence). The CDR3 has 16 amino acids. V was pared by 5 bases and J by 1 base, with 15 bases between. The CDR3 coding sequence is TGTGCCAGCAGCAACCGGGAAACAGCTGCCAAAAACATTCAGTACTTC. Protein product: CASSNRETAAKNIQYF.

This sequence joins TRBV20-1 and TRBJ1-4, with no clear D. This CDR3 comprises 14 residues. CDR1 and CDR2 from the germline V gene are DFQATT and SNEGSKA (reference sequence). Trimming left V 1 base short and J 7 bases short, with 13 bases between. The CDR3 reads CSARVWQSSEKLFF. The CDR3 DNA is TGCAGTGCTAGAGTCTGGCAGAGTAGTGAAAAACTGTTTTTT.

This chain connects TRBV7-2 to TRBJ2-7, with D maybe TRBD1 (6 bases). The germline V and J ends were trimmed by 4 bases and 4 bases, with 20 bases remaining between them. Germline CDR1 and CDR2: SGHTA and FQGNSA. CDR3 size: 16 residues. The CDR3 here is CASSYLEQGFGYEQYF. CDR3 in DNA: TGTGCCAGCAGCTACCTAGAACAGGGTTTTGGATACGAGCAGTACTTC. The full variable domain, in which reference TRBV7-2 and TRBJ2-7 provide the parts outside the CDR3, is GAGVSQSPSNKVTEKGKDVELRCDPISGHTALYWYRQSLGQGLEFLIYFQGNSAPDKSGLPSDRFSAERTGGSVSTLTIQRTQQEDSAVYLCASSYLEQGFGYEQYFGPGTRLTVT.

The chain joins TRBV7-6 to TRBJ1-3, with D possibly TRBD1 on 6 matching bases. This CDR3 is 16 amino acids long. V lost 3 bases and J 2 bases, leaving 14 bases between the germline ends. The germline V gene encodes CDR1 SGHVS and CDR2 FNYEAQ. The CDR3 reads CASSFQGKGAGNTIYF. The CDR3 nucleotides are TGTGCCAGCAGCTTCCAAGGGAAGGGGGCTGGAAACACCATATATTTT.

The rearrangement links TRBV30 to TRBJ2-5; no clear D. V lost 1 base, J lost 4 bases, and 4 bases lay in between. Germline assignment: CDR1 GTSNPN and CDR2 SVGIG (reference sequence). The CDR3 totals 11 residues. The CDR3 DNA is TGTGCCTGGAGTGCTTTAGAGACCCAGTACTTC. Translation: CAWSALETQYF.

This clonotype has a handful of counts. The rearrangement links TRBV5-1 to TRBJ2-5; tentatively, D is TRBD2 (6 bases). Looked up from germline, CDR1 is SGHRS and CDR2 is YFSETQ. The CDR3 has 14 amino acids. The ends were cut back, 4 bases at V and 5 bases at J, with 15 bases in the middle. CDR3 nucleotide sequence: TGCGCCAGCAGCCGCAGACTAGATCGGGAGACCCAGTACTTC. Translated: CASSRRLDRETQYF. Using reference TRBV5-1 and TRBJ2-5 for the parts outside the CDR3, the full variable domain is KAGVTQTPRYLIKTRGQQVTLSCSPISGHRSVSWYQQTPGQGLQFLFEYFSETQRNKGNFPGRFSGRQFSNSRSEMNVSTLELGDSALYLCASSRRLDRETQYFGPGTRLLVL.

J is TRBJ2-2 and V is TRBV12-3 or TRBV12-4, with 9 bases that match TRBD2. V shed 5 bases, J shed 5 bases, and the junction held 9 bases outside the gene matches. The CDR3 consists of 16 residues. In nucleotides, the CDR3 is TGTGCCAGCAGTACGATTAGCGGGAGTGTTACCGGGGAGCTGTTTTTT. It specifies CASSTISGSVTGELFF.

This clonotype was found a few times. V is TRBV6-2 or TRBV6-3 and J is TRBJ2-2; D is unclear. Germline V gene lookup returns CDR1 MNHEY and CDR2 SVGEGT. The germline V and J ends were trimmed by 2 bases and 1 base, with 17 bases remaining between them. This CDR3 contains 18 residues. The CDR3 is CASSYPQVVAENTGELFF. The CDR3 coding sequence is TGTGCCAGCAGTTACCCCCAGGTAGTAGCAGAGAACACCGGGGAGCTGTTTTTT.

V usage is TRBV2 and J usage is TRBJ2-7, with 7 bases identical to TRBD1. V shed 8 bases, J shed 4 bases, and the junction held 8 bases outside the gene matches. Germline CDR1 and CDR2: SNHLY and FYNNEI. The CDR3 sequence is 13 residues long. The CDR3 DNA follows: TGTGCCAGCCAGTGGGACAGAATATACGAGCAGTACTTC. It specifies CASQWDRIYEQYF.

The rearrangement uses TRBV27 and TRBJ1-2; 9 bases match TRBD1. The trim removed 5 bases at V and 7 bases at J, leaving 8 bases unmatched. The CDR3 has 14 amino acids. Per germline, CDR1 MNHEY and CDR2 SMNVEV (reference sequence). The CDR3: CASSPGQGVGGYTF. The CDR3 DNA reads as TGTGCCAGCAGTCCGGGACAGGGTGTGGGTGGCTACACCTTC.

The gene calls are TRBV11-2 and TRBJ2-1, with a tentative D call TRBD1 (6 bases). Germline lookup yields CDR1 SGHAT and CDR2 FQNNGV. CDR3 size: 17 residues. V dropped 2 bases and J dropped 0 bases, with 14 bases sitting between them. The CDR3 protein is CASSLSLRQASYNEQFF. The CDR3 nucleotides are TGTGCCAGCAGCTTATCTTTGCGACAGGCCTCCTACAATGAGCAGTTCTTC.